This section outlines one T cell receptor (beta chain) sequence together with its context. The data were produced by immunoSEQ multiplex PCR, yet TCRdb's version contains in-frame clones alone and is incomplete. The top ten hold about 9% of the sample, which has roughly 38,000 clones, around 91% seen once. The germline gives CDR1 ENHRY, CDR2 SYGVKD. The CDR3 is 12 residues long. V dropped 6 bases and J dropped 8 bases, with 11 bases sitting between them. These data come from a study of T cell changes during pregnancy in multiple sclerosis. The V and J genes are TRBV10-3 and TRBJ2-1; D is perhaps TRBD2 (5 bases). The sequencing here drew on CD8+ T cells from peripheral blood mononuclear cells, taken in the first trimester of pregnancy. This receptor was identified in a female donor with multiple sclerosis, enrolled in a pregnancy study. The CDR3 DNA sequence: TGTGCCATCAGGCACGGGGTCGATGAGCAGTTCTTC. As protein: CAIRHGVDEQFF.